This TCR beta chain was captured by sequencing in a study of molecular identifiers for immune sequencing clone quantification. In the study overall: Four portions were sequenced after RNA from approximately 20,000 or 98,000 naive CD8 cells was split five ways in replicates.

One entry per CDR3 protein results from TCRdb running MiXCR on the PCR reads. The top ten clones hold approximately 0.8% of a sample with tens of thousands of distinct CDR3 sequences, around a quarter of them seen once. Germline CDR1 is SGHTA and CDR2 is FQGNSA. This CDR3 comprises 16 residues. The V end lost 1 base, the J end lost 2 bases, and 15 bases lay between the germline ends. In its sample, this clonotype was seen many times. The rearrangement links TRBV7-2 to TRBJ2-7, with a possible D match to TRBD2 (5 bases). Sample: naive CD8+ T cells from blood, with Jurkat cell RNA spiked in. The subset here: FACS-sorted CD8+CD4-CCR7+CD45RA+ naive T cells. The sequence came from a human donor in good health. Some libraries in this study had Jurkat cell RNA spiked in. The CDR3, as DNA: TGTGCCAGCAGCTTAGGATTGAGCGGCAGGCCCTACGAGCAGTACTTC. Translation gives CASSLGLSGRPYEQYF. Drawing the rest from reference TRBV7-2 and TRBJ2-7, the complete variable domain is GAGVSQSPSNKVTEKGKDVELRCDPISGHTALYWYRQSLGQGLEFLIYFQGNSAPDKSGLPSDRFSAERTGGSVSTLTIQRTQQEDSAVYLCASSLGLSGRPYEQYFGPGTRLTVT.